The next 19 T cell receptor beta chains were all read from a single sample in a study of shared clonotypes between healthy human individuals. Profiled with immunoSEQ multiplex PCR; TCRdb holds only in-frame clones, not every one. The sample carries millions of clones, around nine tenths recorded once. The sequenced material came from naive CD4+ T cells sorted from blood. The subset: CD45RA+ positively selected. These receptor sequences come from a man aged 18 to 29 in good health.

The chain links TRBV28 to TRBJ1-4; no reliable D call. The CDR3 extends over 17 amino acids. Trimming shortened V by 5 bases and J by 0 bases, and 16 bases separated the two germline ends. Germline V gene data show CDR1 as MDHEN and CDR2 as SYDVKM. CDR3 nucleotide sequence: TGTGCCAGCAGTACGAGGACGGACCCCTCAACTAATGAAAAACTGTTTTTT. Amino acid sequence: CASSTRTDPSTNEKLFF.

As concerns this clone: One end of the junction varies from germline; a read error may be responsible. Here the CDR3 DNA reads TGTGCCAGCAGTCTTTGGGGGTTGAAGACTGAAGCTTTCTTT. Translated, it gives CASSLWGLKTEAFF. This rearrangement joins TRBV7-2 to TRBJ1-1, with D possibly matching TRBD1 (5 bases). The length of the CDR3 is 14 residues. Germline V gene data show CDR1 as SGHTA and CDR2 as FQGNSA.

V usage is TRBV5-1 and J usage is TRBJ2-2; no clear D gene. CDR1 is SGHRS and CDR2 is YFSETQ in the germline V gene. V was clipped by 1 base and J by 7 bases, with 11 bases between them. This CDR3 is 14 amino acids long. This chain's CDR3 is CASSLSTPDGELFF. The CDR3 bases are TGCGCCAGCAGCTTGAGTACTCCAGACGGGGAGCTGTTTTTT. Variable domain in full (rest from reference TRBV5-1 and TRBJ2-2): KAGVTQTPRYLIKTRGQQVTLSCSPISGHRSVSWYQQTPGQGLQFLFEYFSETQRNKGNFPGRFSGRQFSNSRSEMNVSTLELGDSALYLCASSLSTPDGELFFGEGSRLTVL.

The V gene is TRBV11-2, the J gene TRBJ2-1; D ambiguous. V lost 5 bases and J lost 0, with 11 bases in between. The germline CDR1 and CDR2 sequences are SGHAT and FQNNGV. This CDR3 region has 15 residues. The CDR3 region is CASSADSISYNEQFF. DNA of the CDR3: TGTGCCAGCAGCGCAGACTCTATCTCCTACAATGAGCAGTTCTTC.

The chain links TRBV6-1 to TRBJ2-5, with 7 bases matching TRBD2. Germline CDR1 reads MNHNS; CDR2 reads SASEGT. J gave up 5 bases and V 3 bases, and 12 bases lay outside the gene matches. This CDR3 is 16 amino acids long. CDR3 in DNA: TGTGCCAGCAGTGATCTAGGACGGGCTAGCGGTGAGACCCAGTACTTC. Amino acids: CASSDLGRASGETQYF.

The rearrangement joins TRBV11-2 to TRBJ2-7, with D possibly TRBD1 on 6 matching bases. CDR1 and CDR2 (germline): SGHAT, FQNNGV. Trimming shortened V by 6 bases and J by 6 bases, and 9 bases separated the two germline ends. This CDR3 has 11 amino acids. The DNA for the CDR3 is TGTGCCAGCAGAGCAGGGGTCGAGCAGTACTTC. Its translation is CASRAGVEQYF.

The chain has TRBV5-1 and TRBJ2-1; tentatively, D is TRBD1 (5 bases). The germline V and J ends were trimmed by 1 base and 3 bases, with 11 bases remaining between them. CDR3 length equals 15 residues. Germline V lookup: CDR1 SGHRS, CDR2 YFSETQ. CDR3 region: CASSLSGHDYNEQFF. In DNA, the CDR3 is TGCGCCAGCAGCTTGTCCGGACACGACTACAATGAGCAGTTCTTC.

The V gene is TRBV4-1, the J gene TRBJ1-2; TRBD1 matches at 7 bases. The CDR3 contains 13 residues. The germline V gene encodes CDR1 MGHRA and CDR2 YSYEKL. V gave up 4 bases and J gave up 4 bases; unmatched junction bases: 3. The CDR3 coding sequence is TGCGCCAGCAGCCCCCGGGACAGCTATGGCTACACCTTC. Translating it yields CASSPRDSYGYTF.

The CDR3 protein is CASSLGGTAETQYF. CDR3 DNA: TGTGCCAGCAGTTTAGGGGGTACGGCCGAGACCCAGTACTTC. This chain uses TRBV28 with TRBJ2-5; possibly TRBD1 or TRBD2 for D (5 bases each). The CDR3 covers 14 residues. The germline gives CDR1 MDHEN, CDR2 SYDVKM. The germline V and J ends were trimmed by 2 bases and 5 bases, with 12 bases remaining between them.

This chain uses TRBV6-5 with TRBJ1-4, with 8 bases identical to TRBD1. This CDR3 is built from 14 residues. V was clipped by 6 bases and J by 8 bases; unmatched bases: 8. Per germline, CDR1 MNHEY and CDR2 SVGAGI. Here the CDR3 reads CASRLTGGSEKLFF. The DNA for the CDR3 is TGTGCCAGCAGGCTCACAGGGGGAAGCGAAAAACTGTTTTTT.

As for this clone: The same CDR3 arises from other DNA sequences in this sample as well. The rearrangement links TRBV5-1 to TRBJ2-3; 8 bases align to TRBD2. The germline V gene encodes CDR1 SGHRS and CDR2 YFSETQ. The CDR3 loop spans 17 amino acids. Trimming removed 0 bases from V and 1 base from J; junction bases left unmatched: 7. CDR3: CASSLAGGPGGTDTQYF. CDR3 nucleotide sequence: TGCGCCAGCAGCTTGGCGGGAGGGCCGGGCGGCACAGATACGCAGTATTTT.

CDR3 sequence (DNA): TGTGCCATCAGTTCCGGGACAGGCTACAATGAGCAGTTCTTC. Translation: CAISSGTGYNEQFF. The chain has TRBV10-3 and TRBJ2-1; 8 positions match TRBD1. Germline V CDR1 and CDR2: ENHRY, SYGVKD. The ends lost 5 bases at V and 3 bases at J; junction bases unmatched: 3. The CDR3 extends over 14 amino acids.

About this clone: Other DNA sequences within the sample encode an identical CDR3. The V gene is TRBV7-9, the J gene TRBJ1-5; D possibly corresponds to TRBD1 (5 bases). Germline CDR1 is SEHNR and CDR2 is FQNEAQ (reference sequence). The V gene lost 3 bases and the J gene lost 7 bases, with 10 bases spanning the gap. This CDR3 has 13 amino acids. Written as DNA, the CDR3 is TGTGCCAGCAGCTTGCAGGGAGGCCAGCCCCAGCATTTT. It specifies CASSLQGGQPQHF.

Regarding this clone: The sample carries other DNA sequences with the same CDR3. The genes are TRBV28 and TRBJ2-2; D is unclear. CDR3 size: 12 residues. V was clipped by 3 bases and J by 4 bases, with 3 bases between them. CDR1 and CDR2 from the germline V gene are MDHEN and SYDVKM. This CDR3 reads CASSFSTGELFF. The CDR3 nucleotides are TGTGCCAGCAGTTTTAGCACCGGGGAGCTGTTTTTT.

The V call is TRBV5-1, the J call TRBJ2-1, with TRBD1 identical over 7 bases. The ends lost 0 bases at V and 2 bases at J; junction bases unmatched: 2. The CDR3 is 15 amino acids. Germline CDR1 SGHRS, CDR2 YFSETQ. The CDR3 reads CASSLEGQAYNEQFF. CDR3 DNA sequence: TGCGCCAGCAGCTTGGAAGGACAGGCCTACAATGAGCAGTTCTTC.

V usage is TRBV11-2 and J usage is TRBJ1-2; D unclear. V was cut by 0 bases and J by 0 bases, with 8 bases left in between. Germline V gene lookup returns CDR1 SGHAT and CDR2 FQNNGV. The CDR3 consists of 15 residues. The CDR3, as DNA: TGTGCCAGCAGCTTAGATTTTAGATCTAACTATGGCTACACCTTC. As protein: CASSLDFRSNYGYTF.

For this clone: The sample holds other DNA sequences that translate to the same CDR3. The CDR3 sequence: CASSLRAGGYEQYF. The CDR3, as DNA: TGTGCCAGCAGCCTTAGGGCAGGGGGTTACGAGCAGTACTTC. The genes are TRBV7-2 and TRBJ2-7; 7 positions agree with TRBD1. This CDR3 is 14 amino acids long. Germline V gene sequence: CDR1 SGHTA, CDR2 FQGNSA. The ends lost 5 bases at V and 4 bases at J; junction bases unmatched: 8.

The sample holds one count of this clone. This chain connects TRBV27 to TRBJ1-1; 7 nucleotides align to TRBD1. V lost 3 bases, J lost 6 bases, and 10 bases stayed unmatched. This CDR3 region has 15 residues. Germline CDR1 is MNHEY and CDR2 is SMNVEV (reference sequence). CDR3 bases: TGTGCCAGCAGTTTCTTAGGGACAGTAAAGGCTGAAGCTTTCTTT. It specifies CASSFLGTVKAEAFF.

The chain has TRBV28 and TRBJ2-7; tentatively, D is TRBD1 (5 bases). The V and J ends lost 7 bases and 7 bases respectively, with 17 bases between them. The CDR3 has 13 residues. Germline V gene sequence: CDR1 MDHEN, CDR2 SYDVKM. DNA for the CDR3: TGTGCCAGCAATTCAGGGTCCCAGGGAGAGCAGTACTTC. It is translated as CASNSGSQGEQYF. The full variable domain, in which reference TRBV28 and TRBJ2-7 provide the parts outside the CDR3, is DVKVTQSSRYLVKRTGEKVFLECVQDMDHENMFWYRQDPGLGLRLIYFSYDVKMKEKGDIPEGYSVSREKKERFSLILESASTNQTSMYLCASNSGSQGEQYFGPGTRLTVT.